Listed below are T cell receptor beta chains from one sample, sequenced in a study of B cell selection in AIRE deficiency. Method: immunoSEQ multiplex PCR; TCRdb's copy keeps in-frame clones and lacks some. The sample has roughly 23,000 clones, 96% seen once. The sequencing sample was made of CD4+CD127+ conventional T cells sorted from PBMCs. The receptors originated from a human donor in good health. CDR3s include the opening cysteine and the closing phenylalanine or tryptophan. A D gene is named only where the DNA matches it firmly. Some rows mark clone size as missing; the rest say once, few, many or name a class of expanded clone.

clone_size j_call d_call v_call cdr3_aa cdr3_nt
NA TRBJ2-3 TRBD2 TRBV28 CASSLSTSGGMDTQYF TGTGCCAGCAGTTTATCGACTAGCGGGGGGATGGATACGCAGTATTTT
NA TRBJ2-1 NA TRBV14 CASSSPRTTYNEQFF TGTGCCAGCAGCTCTCCCCGAACAACCTACAATGAGCAGTTCTTC
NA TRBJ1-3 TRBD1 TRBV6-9 CASSQWTGSGNTIYF TGTGCCAGCAGTCAATGGACAGGGTCTGGAAACACCATATATTTT
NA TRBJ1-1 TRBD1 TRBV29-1 CSVSQGDTEAFF TGCAGCGTTTCCCAGGGGGACACTGAAGCTTTCTTT
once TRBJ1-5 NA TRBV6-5 CASSYRPNSNQPQHF TGTGCCAGCAGTTACCGGCCAAATAGCAATCAGCCCCAGCATTTT
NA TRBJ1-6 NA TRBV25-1 CASSDSRVGDNSPLHF TGTGCCAGCAGTGACTCCCGGGTGGGGGACAATTCACCCCTCCACTTT
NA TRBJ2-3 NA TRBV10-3 CAIKGGSTDTQYF TGTGCCATCAAAGGCGGGAGCACAGATACGCAGTATTTT
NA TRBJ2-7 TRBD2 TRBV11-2 CASSFLRGGSEQYF TGTGCCAGCAGCTTTCTTCGGGGGGGCAGCGAGCAGTACTTC
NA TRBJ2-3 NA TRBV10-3 CAISDAGTYTQYF TGTGCCATCAGTGACGCGGGGACATATACGCAGTATTTT
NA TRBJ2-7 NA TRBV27 CASSSIWGPYEQYF TGTGCCAGCAGTTCCATATGGGGGCCCTACGAGCAGTACTTC
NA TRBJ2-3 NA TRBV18 CASSPGRDTQYF TGTGCCAGCTCACCAGGACGAGATACGCAGTATTTT
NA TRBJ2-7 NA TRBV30 CAWMPGASYEQYF TGTGCCTGGATGCCAGGGGCCTCCTACGAGCAGTACTTC
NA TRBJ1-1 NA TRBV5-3 CAHVSGVFTTLNTEAFF TGTGCCCACGTGAGCGGGGTCTTTACTACGCTGAACACTGAAGCTTTCTTT
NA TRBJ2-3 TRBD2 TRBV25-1 CASSEQRTSLDTQYF TGTGCCAGCAGTGAACAACGGACTAGCTTAGATACGCAGTATTTT
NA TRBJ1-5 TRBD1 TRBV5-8 CASSSRTGNQPQHF TGTGCCAGCAGCTCCAGGACAGGGAATCAGCCCCAGCATTTT
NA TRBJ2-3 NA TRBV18 CASTGVSTDTQYF TGTGCCAGCACTGGGGTTTCCACAGATACGCAGTATTTT
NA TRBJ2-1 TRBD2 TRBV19 CASSIGGGNEQFF TGTGCCAGTAGTATTGGGGGGGGCAATGAGCAGTTCTTC
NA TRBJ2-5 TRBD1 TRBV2 CASRGQEKETQYF TGTGCCAGCAGAGGACAGGAAAAAGAGACCCAGTACTTC
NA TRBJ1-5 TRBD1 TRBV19 CASRGQGNGQPQHF TGTGCCAGTAGGGGACAGGGAAACGGTCAGCCCCAGCATTTT
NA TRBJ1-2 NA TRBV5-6 CASERVNYGYTF TGTGCCAGCGAGAGGGTTAACTATGGCTACACCTTC
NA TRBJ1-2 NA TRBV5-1 CASSSESIQGSGYTF TGCGCCAGCAGCTCAGAATCGATACAGGGAAGTGGCTACACCTTC
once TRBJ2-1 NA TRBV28 CASSPSEVSYNEQFF TGTGCCAGCAGTCCATCGGAGGTATCCTACAATGAGCAGTTCTTC
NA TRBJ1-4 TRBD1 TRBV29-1 CSVFGQGNEKLFF TGCAGCGTTTTCGGACAGGGGAACGAAAAACTGTTTTTT
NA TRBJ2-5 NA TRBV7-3 CASSSQGLGEQYF TGTGCCAGCAGCTCCCAGGGGTTAGGGGAGCAGTACTTC
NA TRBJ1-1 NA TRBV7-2 CASSLARAAEAFF TGTGCCAGCAGCTTAGCCAGGGCAGCTGAAGCTTTCTTT
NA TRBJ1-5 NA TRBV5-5 CASSLVEGTGQPQHF TGTGCCAGCAGCTTGGTGGAGGGAACGGGGCAGCCCCAGCATTTT
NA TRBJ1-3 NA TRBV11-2 CASSLVRSGNTIYF TGTGCCAGCAGCTTAGTTCGGTCTGGAAACACCATATATTTT
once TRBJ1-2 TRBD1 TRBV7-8 CASSYLKLRFTGGFIYGYTF TGTGCCAGCAGCTACCTTAAGCTTCGGTTCACAGGGGGCTTCATCTATGGCTACACCTTC
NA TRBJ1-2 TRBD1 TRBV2 CASSEPGQGFYGYTF TGTGCCAGCAGTGAGCCGGGACAGGGTTTTTATGGCTACACCTTC
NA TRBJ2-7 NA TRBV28 CASSLDGGSYEQYF TGTGCCAGCAGTTTAGATGGAGGGTCCTACGAGCAGTACTTC
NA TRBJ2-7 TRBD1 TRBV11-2 CASSEQQGAGEQYF TGTGCCAGCAGCGAACAACAGGGGGCGGGGGAGCAGTACTTC
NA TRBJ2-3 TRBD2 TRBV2 CASSGRLAGGRDTQYF TGTGCCAGCAGTGGGAGACTAGCGGGGGGAAGAGATACGCAGTATTTT
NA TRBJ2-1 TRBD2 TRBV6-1 CASSVLPGGRGEQFF TGTGCCAGCAGTGTACTCCCGGGCGGGAGGGGTGAGCAGTTCTTC
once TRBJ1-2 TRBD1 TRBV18 CASSPVDRNNYGYTF TGTGCCAGCTCACCTGTGGACAGGAACAACTATGGCTACACCTTC
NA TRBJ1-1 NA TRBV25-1 CASKISDLNTEAFF TGTGCCAGCAAGATTTCGGACCTAAACACTGAAGCTTTCTTT
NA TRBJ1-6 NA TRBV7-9 CASSLSPGNSPLHF TGTGCCAGCAGTTTATCACCAGGGAATTCACCCCTCCACTTT
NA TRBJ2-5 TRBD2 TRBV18 CASSPLSSGGQETQYF TGTGCCAGCTCACCACTGTCTAGCGGGGGACAAGAGACCCAGTACTTC